Listed below are T cell receptor beta chains from one sample, sequenced in a study of blood T cell repertoires in COVID-19. Sequenced by immunoSEQ multiplex PCR; TCRdb stores in-frame clones only, minus some. Of roughly 180,000 clones in the sample, around 83% were seen once. The sequencing input was peripheral blood. Source of these receptors: a woman in her sixties or seventies with acute or convalescent COVID-19. Both conserved end residues are part of each CDR3. D genes are given only for firm matches. The listing skips clone size in some rows; elsewhere it reads once, few, many or a size class.

D | J | length | V | size | CDR3 | DNA
TRBD1 | TRBJ2-1 | 13 | TRBV29-1 | few | CSGDRDGRDEQFF | TGCAGCGGAGACAGGGATGGTCGGGATGAGCAGTTCTTC
TRBD1 | TRBJ1-2 | 16 | TRBV5-1 | once | CASSLGPGQGDYGYTF | TGCGCCAGCAGCTTGGGACCGGGACAGGGCGACTATGGCTACACCTTC
TRBD1 | TRBJ1-2 | 14 | TRBV6-5 | - | CASRNGDRGFGYTF | TGTGCCAGCAGGAACGGGGACAGGGGGTTTGGCTACACCTTC
TRBD1 | TRBJ2-2 | 15 | TRBV28 | - | CASSFGTGWGGELFF | TGTGCCAGCAGTTTTGGGACAGGGTGGGGCGGGGAGCTGTTTTTT
- | TRBJ1-3 | 13 | TRBV2 | once | CATRGGAPTTIYF | TGTGCCACTAGGGGGGGGGCGCCGACCACCATATATTTT
- | TRBJ2-1 | 16 | TRBV5-1 | - | CASSEGGLSSYNEQFF | TGCGCCAGCAGCGAAGGGGGTCTGAGCTCCTACAATGAGCAGTTCTTC
- | TRBJ2-7 | 12 | TRBV28 | - | CASSGQIGEQYF | TGTGCCAGCAGTGGACAGATAGGCGAGCAGTACTTC
- | TRBJ1-4 | 11 | TRBV20-1 | - | CSARLVEKLFF | TGCAGTGCCCGGTTGGTTGAAAAACTGTTTTTT
- | TRBJ1-1 | 13 | TRBV5-5 | - | CASSWPGETEAFF | TGTGCCAGCAGCTGGCCGGGAGAGACTGAAGCTTTCTTT
TRBD1 | TRBJ2-5 | 14 | TRBV5-1 | - | CASSVAGGRETQYF | TGCGCCAGCAGCGTGGCAGGGGGCCGGGAGACCCAGTACTTC
- | TRBJ1-1 | 8 | TRBV20-1 | - | CSASAAFF | TGCAGTGCTAGTGCGGCTTTCTTT
- | TRBJ1-2 | 15 | TRBV7-3 | once | CASSLWGDFNYGYTF | TGTGCCAGCAGCTTATGGGGAGACTTTAACTATGGCTACACCTTC
- | TRBJ2-2 | 14 | TRBV7-3 | - | CASSLDTNTGELFF | TGTGCCAGCAGCCTGGACACGAACACCGGGGAGCTGTTTTTT
- | TRBJ2-2 | 14 | TRBV7-3 | - | CASSSVANTGELFF | TGTGCCAGCAGTTCTGTAGCGAACACCGGGGAGCTGTTTTTT
- | TRBJ2-5 | 14 | TRBV6-1 | - | CASSEAGLQETQYF | TGTGCCAGCAGTGAAGCTGGACTCCAAGAGACCCAGTACTTC
- | TRBJ1-1 | 13 | TRBV6-1 | few | CASSEWGGTEAFF | TGTGCCAGCAGTGAGTGGGGGGGGACTGAAGCTTTCTTT
- | TRBJ2-1 | 16 | TRBV21-1 | - | CASSKEAGEDYNEQFF | TGTGCCAGCAGCAAAGAGGCGGGAGAGGATTACAATGAGCAGTTCTTC
TRBD1 | TRBJ2-7 | 16 | TRBV28 | - | CASHPGTGRPGNEQYF | TGTGCCAGCCACCCCGGGACAGGCCGCCCCGGTAACGAGCAGTACTTC
- | TRBJ1-2 | 12 | TRBV3-1/TRBV3-2 | - | CASSREGYGYTF | TGTGCCAGCAGCCGGGAGGGGTATGGCTACACCTTC
- | TRBJ2-7 | 12 | TRBV10-3 | once | CAIMNGFDEQYF | TGTGCCATCATGAACGGGTTTGACGAGCAGTACTTC
- | TRBJ2-5 | 15 | TRBV20-1 | - | CSASVSGRLQETQYF | TGCAGTGCTAGTGTGTCGGGGAGGCTTCAAGAGACCCAGTACTTC
- | TRBJ2-2 | 16 | TRBV9 | - | CASSPSLIAVTGELFF | TGTGCCAGCAGCCCCTCCTTAATTGCGGTCACCGGGGAGCTGTTTTTT
- | TRBJ1-6 | 15 | TRBV27 | once | CASSLAPSQGSPLHF | TGTGCCAGCAGTTTAGCCCCCTCACAGGGTTCACCCCTCCACTTT
TRBD1 | TRBJ1-3 | 15 | TRBV4-1 | - | CASSQDGQGSDTIYF | TGCGCCAGCAGCCAAGACGGACAGGGTAGTGACACCATATATTTT
- | TRBJ2-5 | 13 | TRBV5-1 | - | CASSDGRLETQYF | TGCGCCAGCAGTGACGGGAGACTGGAGACCCAGTACTTC
TRBD2 | TRBJ2-1 | 19 | TRBV24-1 | - | CATSDFITETSGRIDEQFF | TGTGCCACCAGTGATTTTATTACAGAGACTAGCGGGAGGATAGATGAGCAGTTCTTC